This TCR beta chain emerged from a study of T cell changes during pregnancy in multiple sclerosis. This clone was recorded only once. The V segment lost 5 bases and the J segment 5 bases; nucleotides outside the gene matches: 11. The V gene's germline CDR1 is MNHEY and CDR2 SVGAGI. The CDR3 spans 15 residues. The assay was immunoSEQ multiplex PCR, and TCRdb's table has in-frame clones only and misses some. The sample lists tens of thousands of clones; around 89% were seen once. Sequenced here: CD4+ T cells from peripheral blood mononuclear cells, sampled in the first trimester of pregnancy. This chain uses TRBV6-5 with TRBJ2-5; 7 bases are a match to TRBD1. The sequence was obtained from a female donor in good health, enrolled as a control in a pregnancy study. The CDR3, as DNA: TGTGCCAGCAGTGGATTCAGGGGGTTGAGGGAGACCCAGTACTTC. This translates into CASSGFRGLRETQYF.